Sequencing of this T cell receptor beta chain was carried out in a study of CD8 T cells in ankylosing spondylitis. The study, taken as a whole, reports: A subset of motif variants has previously been described in the synovial fluid and blood of reactive arthritis. Reports say disease-linked clones showed up significantly more in matched ankylosing spondylitis synovial fluid. It appeared that ankylosing spondylitis blood was characterized by a TCR beta motif of fewer than ten highly homologous variants.

It was by quantitative 5'-RACE with molecular barcodes that TCR beta libraries were made. TCRdb fed the 5' RACE reads into MiXCR, producing one record per CDR3 protein. The data contain under 450,000 distinct CDR3 sequences, roughly 15% of them seen just once; the ten biggest clones take up approximately 0.93%. This CDR3 region has 13 residues. In germline, CDR1 is SGHRS, CDR2 YFSETQ. V trimming: 4 bases; J trimming: 6 bases; junction bases outside the gene matches: 6. Concerning this clonotype itself: Its target is not known.

The sample consisted of blood, either unsorted or a sorted T cell fraction (not recorded which). The V gene is TRBV5-1, the J gene TRBJ1-2; 7 positions agree with TRBD1. The receptor comes from a male donor with ankylosing spondylitis. Here the CDR3 reads CASSPYDRDGYTF. The DNA of the CDR3 is TGCGCCAGCAGCCCATACGACAGGGATGGCTACACCTTC.